This T cell receptor beta chain is drawn from a study of memory CD4+ T cells and cytomegalovirus serostatus (dated by TCRdb to about 2019). Looking at the study overall: The cohort included around 33 healthy adults from Belgium, of whom 9 were CMV seropositive and roughly 24 were CMV seronegative. The study sequenced CD4+ memory TCRbeta repertoires of a Belgian cohort with known cytomegalovirus serostatus to replicate a published TCR-based CMV serostatus classifier.

A FACSAria II was used to sort memory CD4+ T cells, defined as single viable CD3+CD4+CD8-CD45RO+ cells. CMV serostatus was assessed using a Roche Elecsys assay, by which serum IgG against CMV pp150, pp28, p38 and p52 was detected. Once the samples were thawed, total CD4+ T cells were enriched through positive selection using CD4 magnetic microbeads. The samples came from a separate study whose specific focus was interrogating the CD4+ T cell memory repertoire. Peripheral blood mononuclear cells were isolated and cryopreserved following standard operating procedures; serum was stored at -80 °C. Staining used CD3-PerCP (BW264/56), CD4-APC (RPA-T4), CD45RO-PE (UCHT1) and CD8-Pacific Orange (3B5) antibodies, with Sytox blue excluding non-viable cells. Genomic DNA was extracted from sorted cells with the Quick-DNA Microprep Kit. TCRbeta DNA was amplified with the immunoSEQ hsTCRbeta kit following the manufacturer's protocol. An Illumina MiSeq instrument was used to sequence the TCRbeta libraries. The authors processed their data as follows. Once out-of-frame sequences had been removed, 2 million to 2.5 million distinct TCRbeta sequences were left, which works out to an average of roughly 70,000 per individual. Each individual was scored by the count of 150 to 200 previously reported CMV-associated TCRbeta sequences and the total productive distinct TCRbeta count. A beta-binomial model was reimplemented in Python, and scikit-learn random forests with default parameters were trained on US cohort data. On the Belgian cohort, classifier performance was reported as the median AUC, along with percentile confidence intervals, across 10,000 bootstrap iterations. TCRdb took over this immuneACCESS table, retaining in-frame rearrangements with V and J assigned. Such tables are incomplete; in checked studies, under half of the missing clones stem from an unresolved V gene, and the remainder is unexplained. The V and J calls and clone size were taken over from that table, and D and trimming were inferred from the DNA. A total of 45,000 to 70,000 clones appear in this sample, under 90% of them only once. Of the sample, approximately 0.5% falls within the top ten clones.

Study-level results and caveats: The results were read as suggesting that the CMV-associated TCR signature is, for the most part, present in the CD4+ memory repertoire. Only CD4+CD45RO+ memory cells were sequenced, unlike the original study, which covered naive and memory CD4+ and CD8+ populations. Of 164 previously reported CMV-associated TCRbeta sequences, 60 to 85 appeared in the CD4+ memory repertoires, each in one to five individuals. For predicting CMV serostatus, the median bootstrapped AUC was roughly 0.95 using the original framework and roughly 0.92 using a US-trained random forest. On the Belgian cohort, the classifier built on the original framework reached a median bootstrapped AUC of roughly 0.96, with a 95% CI of 0.76-1.00.

In the germline V gene (reference sequence), CDR1 corresponds to MNHEY and CDR2 to SMNVEV. The CDR3 starts with the cysteine, ends with the phenylalanine, and has 13 residues. Only the CDR3 region is kept as DNA, spanning 39 bases read in frame from base 1. The junction shows trimming of 3 bases on V and 4 bases on J, plus 8 bases between the germline ends. Turning to this clone: The antigen it binds to is not known. No much larger clone exists at a distance of one base, and base qualities are not known.

The V gene is TRBV27 and the J gene is TRBJ2-3; no D segment can be confidently identified. The sequenced sample was memory CD4+ T cells from blood. The TCR originated in an adult in good health and CMV-seronegative. Some clones in this sample may be carry-over from other donors' samples. The sequenced DNA: TGTGCCAGCAGTTTTACCCAGGCAGATACGCAGTATTTT. This translates into CASSFTQADTQYF.